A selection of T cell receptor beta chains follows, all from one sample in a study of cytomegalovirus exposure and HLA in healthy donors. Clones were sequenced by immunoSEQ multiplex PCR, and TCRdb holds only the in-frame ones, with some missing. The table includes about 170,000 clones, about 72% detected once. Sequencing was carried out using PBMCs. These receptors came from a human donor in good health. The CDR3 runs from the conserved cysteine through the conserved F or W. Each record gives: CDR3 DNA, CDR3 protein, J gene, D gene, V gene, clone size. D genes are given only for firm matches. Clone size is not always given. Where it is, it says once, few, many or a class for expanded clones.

TGTGCCAGCAGTGGCGGGGGGTACAGCTACGAGCAGTACTTC CASSGGGYSYEQYF TRBJ2-7 TRBD2 TRBV6-1 NA
TGTGCCAGCAGTGCATCGAGGGGGGGAGAGCAGTACTTC CASSASRGGEQYF TRBJ2-7 NA TRBV6-1 NA
TGTGCCAGTAGTATCCCCCTGTCAGGGGGCAGATACGAGCAGTACTTC CASSIPLSGGRYEQYF TRBJ2-7 TRBD1 TRBV19 NA
TGTGCCAGCAGCATTCAGGGGGGCAATCAGCCCCAGCATTTT CASSIQGGNQPQHF TRBJ1-5 TRBD1 TRBV27 NA
TGTGCCAGTAGTATAGTCCCAGGGGTCTACTATGGCTACACCTTC CASSIVPGVYYGYTF TRBJ1-2 NA TRBV19 NA
TGTGCCAGCTCACTAACTACAGGGGCCGGCCCAGGGGAGCTGTTTTTT CASSLTTGAGPGELFF TRBJ2-2 TRBD1 TRBV18 NA
TGTGCCAGCAGCCCGCCGGGGTGCGAAGCTTTCTTT CASSPPGCEAFF TRBJ1-1 NA TRBV5-4 few
TGTGCCAGCAGCATCAACCCAGATGACTATGGCTACACCTTC CASSINPDDYGYTF TRBJ1-2 NA TRBV5-6 NA
TGTGCCAGCAGCTTAATGAGCGGGGGTCGCTACGAGCAGTACTTC CASSLMSGGRYEQYF TRBJ2-7 TRBD2 TRBV7-3 NA
TGTGCCTGGAGTGTCGGGCAGGGAGGGAGTGAAGCTTTCTTT CAWSVGQGGSEAFF TRBJ1-1 NA TRBV30 NA
TGTGCTAGTGGTTCTCCCCCCGGAGCGCAGGGGTTC CASGSPPGAQGF TRBJ2-7 NA TRBV12-5 NA
TGTGCCAGCAGTTACGGGGACAGAACAGATACGCAGTATTTT CASSYGDRTDTQYF TRBJ2-3 TRBD1 TRBV6-5 NA
TGTGCCAGCAGCGCGTACCAGGGGAACACTGAAGCTTTCTTT CASSAYQGNTEAFF TRBJ1-1 NA TRBV9 NA
TGTGCCAGCAGCCTCGAGCAGGGCGCTGGCTACACCTTC CASSLEQGAGYTF TRBJ1-2 NA TRBV2 NA
TGTGCCAGCAGAAAAGGACTAGCGGGGTCCAGCTCTGGGGCCAACGTCCTGACTTTC CASRKGLAGSSSGANVLTF TRBJ2-6 TRBD2 TRBV2 NA
TGTGCCAGTAGTATAGGCCTAGCGGGGGACAATGAGCAGTTCTTC CASSIGLAGDNEQFF TRBJ2-1 TRBD2 TRBV19 NA
TGTGCCGGGAGGAGAAGTTCTGATTCACCCCTCCACTTT CAGRRSSDSPLHF TRBJ1-6 NA TRBV6-5 NA
TGTGCCTGGAACAGGTGGAATTCACCCCTCCACTTT CAWNRWNSPLHF TRBJ1-6 NA TRBV30 NA
TGTGCCATCAGTGAGTCCGGGAACAGCTATGGCTACACCTTC CAISESGNSYGYTF TRBJ1-2 NA TRBV10-3 NA
TGCGCCAGCAGCAGGAGTTCAGGGGGCCCTGGGGATGGCTACACCTTC CASSRSSGGPGDGYTF TRBJ1-2 TRBD1 TRBV5-1 NA
TGCGCCAGCAGCCATGGGACTAGGGGTCTTAATGAGCAGTTCTTC CASSHGTRGLNEQFF TRBJ2-1 TRBD2 TRBV4-1 NA
TGTGCCAGCAGCTCCGGGACAAACTATGGCTACACCTTC CASSSGTNYGYTF TRBJ1-2 NA TRBV7-3 once
TGTGCCAGTAGTATGTCAGGGGACTATGGCTACACCTTC CASSMSGDYGYTF TRBJ1-2 NA TRBV19 NA
TGTGCCAGCAGTGAAGCGCAGGGGTTGGGCGCAGATACGCAGTATTTT CASSEAQGLGADTQYF TRBJ2-3 NA TRBV6-1 NA
TGTGCCAGCAGCTTCGCACTTGCAACTAATGAAAAACTGTTTTTT CASSFALATNEKLFF TRBJ1-4 NA TRBV7-9 NA
TGTGCCAGCAGCCCACAAACTAGGGCCAATGAGCAGTTCTTC CASSPQTRANEQFF TRBJ2-1 NA TRBV11-1 NA
TGTGCCAGCAGCCAAGATCAGGACAGGGTAGTGGGAACTGAAGCTTTCTTT CASSQDQDRVVGTEAFF TRBJ1-1 TRBD1 TRBV14 NA
TGTGCCAGCAGCCAAGAAGGGGGATACAATGAGCAGTTCTTC CASSQEGGYNEQFF TRBJ2-1 NA TRBV4-2 once
TGTGCCAGCAGCTCCTCTAGCGGGGGGACAGAGACCCAGTACTTC CASSSSSGGTETQYF TRBJ2-5 TRBD2 TRBV7-9 NA
TGCGCCAGCAGCCCATCATTCGGACAGTCCTACGAGCAGTACTTC CASSPSFGQSYEQYF TRBJ2-7 NA TRBV5-1 NA
TGTGCCAGCAGCTTGGCGGGGACAGGGGGCGTTGTTAGGCACTTC CASSLAGTGGVVRHF TRBJ2-7 TRBD1 TRBV5-4 NA
TGCGCCAGCAGCCAAGTTACAGGTTACTACAATGAGCAGTTCTTC CASSQVTGYYNEQFF TRBJ2-1 NA TRBV4-3 NA
TGTGCCAGCAGTCCTACCTCCGGGTGGAACACTGAAGCTTTCTTT CASSPTSGWNTEAFF TRBJ1-1 NA TRBV25-1 NA
TGTGCCAGCAGCCAAGGACAGTATAATTCACCCCTCCACTTT CASSQGQYNSPLHF TRBJ1-6 NA TRBV7-9 few
TGTGCCACCAGCCGCCACCCCGAGGGAGCGGAGACCCAGTACTTC CATSRHPEGAETQYF TRBJ2-5 NA TRBV15 once
TGTGCCAGCAGCTTTTCAGGTCAAGAGACCCAGTACTTC CASSFSGQETQYF TRBJ2-5 NA TRBV7-2 once
TGTGCCAGTAGTTGGGGGAGCGGGGTAACTTACGAGCAGTACTTC CASSWGSGVTYEQYF TRBJ2-7 TRBD2 TRBV19 once
TGTGCCTCGGGGGGAGGAAAGACCCAGTACTTC CASGGGKTQYF TRBJ2-5 TRBD2 TRBV5-6 NA
TGTGCCACCTGGGGGACAGGGCATATCCGTAGCACAGATACGCAGTATTTT CATWGTGHIRSTDTQYF TRBJ2-3 TRBD1 TRBV15 NA
TGTGCCAGCAGTGAGGGACTAGCGCAGGGCGAGCAGTACTTC CASSEGLAQGEQYF TRBJ2-7 TRBD2 TRBV6-4 once
TGCAGTGCTATCCAGGACTATGGCTACACCTTC CSAIQDYGYTF TRBJ1-2 NA TRBV20-1 NA
TGTGCCAGCAGTGAAGGGACACTCAGCACAGATACGCAGTATTTT CASSEGTLSTDTQYF TRBJ2-3 NA TRBV2 few
TGTGCCAGCAGTGAAGCGGGACAGCTGTACGAGCAGTACTTC CASSEAGQLYEQYF TRBJ2-7 TRBD1 TRBV6-1 NA
TGCAGCGTTTTGCAGGGAGGTCGAGGGACTGAAGCTTTCTTT CSVLQGGRGTEAFF TRBJ1-1 NA TRBV29-1 NA
TGTGCCACCAGCAGGGGACAAAGGGTGGGTTATAGCAATCAGCCCCAGCATTTT CATSRGQRVGYSNQPQHF TRBJ1-5 NA TRBV15 NA
TGTGCCACCAGCAGAGATCTAAATTCCGAGGTTTTGAGTAACACTGAAGCTTTCTTT CATSRDLNSEVLSNTEAFF TRBJ1-1 NA TRBV15 NA
TGTGCCAGCAGTCCTCTCGGGGGGGACAGGGGGGCTTTCTTT CASSPLGGDRGAFF TRBJ1-1 TRBD1 TRBV27 NA
TGCGCCAGTCGAAACAGCCGGAACACCGGGGAGCTGTTTTTT CASRNSRNTGELFF TRBJ2-2 NA TRBV5-1 NA
TGCGCCAGCAGCTTGGGGGCGGGGGGTGCAGGGAATCAGCCCCAGCATTTT CASSLGAGGAGNQPQHF TRBJ1-5 NA TRBV5-1 few
TGTGCCAGTAGTTTTAGGACAAACTATGGCTACACCTTC CASSFRTNYGYTF TRBJ1-2 NA TRBV19 NA
TGTGCCAGCTCACCACAGCACCGGCCCGAGGGCACAGATACGCAGTATTTT CASSPQHRPEGTDTQYF TRBJ2-3 NA TRBV18 NA
TGTGCCAGCAGCCCCTGGACAGGGGGCAATCAGCCCCAGCATTTT CASSPWTGGNQPQHF TRBJ1-5 TRBD1 TRBV7-9 NA
TGCGCCAGCAGCCTCTTGAGTAGCTCCTACAATGAGCAGTTCTTC CASSLLSSSYNEQFF TRBJ2-1 NA TRBV5-1 NA
TGTGCCAGCAGTTTCGGGACAGCTACCTACAATGAGCAGTTCTTC CASSFGTATYNEQFF TRBJ2-1 TRBD1 TRBV6-5 NA
TGTGCCAGCTCACCACCGGGGACAGGATCCGACTATGGCTACACCTTC CASSPPGTGSDYGYTF TRBJ1-2 TRBD1 TRBV18 NA
TGCAGTGGTAGGGCGAACACTGAAGCTTTCTTT CSGRANTEAFF TRBJ1-1 NA TRBV20-1 NA
TGTGCCAGCAGTCCACAGGGTTATGGTGAAGCTTTCTTT CASSPQGYGEAFF TRBJ1-1 NA TRBV27 NA
TGTGCCAGCAGCTTAAACCCGGGAACAGGGGGGAGCGGCTACACCTTC CASSLNPGTGGSGYTF TRBJ1-2 TRBD1 TRBV7-3 NA
TGTGCCAGCAGCAAAGGTAAGGGAGGGATGAACACTGAAGCTTTCTTT CASSKGKGGMNTEAFF TRBJ1-1 NA TRBV21-1 NA